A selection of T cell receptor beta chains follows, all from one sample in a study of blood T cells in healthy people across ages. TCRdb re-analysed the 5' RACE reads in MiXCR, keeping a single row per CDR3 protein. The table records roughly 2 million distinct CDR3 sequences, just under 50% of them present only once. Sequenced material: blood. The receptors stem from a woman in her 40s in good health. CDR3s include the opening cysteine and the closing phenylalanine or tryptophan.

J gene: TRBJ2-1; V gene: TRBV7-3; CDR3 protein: CASSLSGGSIYNEQFF
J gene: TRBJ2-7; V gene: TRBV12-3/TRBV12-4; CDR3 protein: CASSSSGSSNEQYF
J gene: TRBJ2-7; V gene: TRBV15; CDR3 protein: CATSRGWRGQSGGYSYEQYF
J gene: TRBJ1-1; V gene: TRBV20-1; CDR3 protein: CSAASAVNTEAFF
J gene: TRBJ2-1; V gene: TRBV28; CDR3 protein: CASSDIGQGAFNEQFF
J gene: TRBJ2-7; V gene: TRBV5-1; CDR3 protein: CASSLGQGIGEQYF
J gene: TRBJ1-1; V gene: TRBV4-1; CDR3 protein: CASSQVLTPTETKAFF
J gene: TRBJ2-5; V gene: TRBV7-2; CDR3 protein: CASSSLSGYQETQYF
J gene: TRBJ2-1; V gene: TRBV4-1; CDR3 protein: CASSQETSPQFF
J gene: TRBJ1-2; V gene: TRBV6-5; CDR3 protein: CASSSHGQGHYGYTF
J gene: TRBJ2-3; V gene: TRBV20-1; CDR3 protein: CSARPSRGETDTQYF
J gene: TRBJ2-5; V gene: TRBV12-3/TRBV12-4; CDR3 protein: CASSLGWGQETQYF
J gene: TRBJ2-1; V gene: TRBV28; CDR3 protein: CASSLRGGVANEQFF
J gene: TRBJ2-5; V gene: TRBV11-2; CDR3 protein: CASSQGLAYKEYF
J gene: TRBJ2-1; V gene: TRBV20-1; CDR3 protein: CSETGFSHEQFF
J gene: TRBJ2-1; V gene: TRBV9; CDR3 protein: CASSPNRVGNEQFF
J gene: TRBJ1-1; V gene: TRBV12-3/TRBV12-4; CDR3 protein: CASSVDRINTEAFF
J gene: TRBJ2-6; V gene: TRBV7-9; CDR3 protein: CASSTVRQDSISGANVLTF
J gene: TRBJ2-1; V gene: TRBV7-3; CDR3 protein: CASSHTGGLLNEQFF
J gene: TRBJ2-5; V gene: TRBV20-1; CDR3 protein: CSARTSRETQYF
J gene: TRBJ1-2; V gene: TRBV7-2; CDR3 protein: CASSLAGRGHYGYTF
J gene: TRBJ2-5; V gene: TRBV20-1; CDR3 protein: CSASKPSGGAETQYF
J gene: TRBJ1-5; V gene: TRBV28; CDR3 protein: CASSLPDRVDQPQHF
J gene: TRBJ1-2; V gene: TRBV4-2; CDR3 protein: CASSPKIGEGYTF
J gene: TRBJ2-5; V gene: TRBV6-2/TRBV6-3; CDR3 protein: CASSYPRQGETQYF
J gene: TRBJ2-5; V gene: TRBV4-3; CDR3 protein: CASSQGTLVERETQYF